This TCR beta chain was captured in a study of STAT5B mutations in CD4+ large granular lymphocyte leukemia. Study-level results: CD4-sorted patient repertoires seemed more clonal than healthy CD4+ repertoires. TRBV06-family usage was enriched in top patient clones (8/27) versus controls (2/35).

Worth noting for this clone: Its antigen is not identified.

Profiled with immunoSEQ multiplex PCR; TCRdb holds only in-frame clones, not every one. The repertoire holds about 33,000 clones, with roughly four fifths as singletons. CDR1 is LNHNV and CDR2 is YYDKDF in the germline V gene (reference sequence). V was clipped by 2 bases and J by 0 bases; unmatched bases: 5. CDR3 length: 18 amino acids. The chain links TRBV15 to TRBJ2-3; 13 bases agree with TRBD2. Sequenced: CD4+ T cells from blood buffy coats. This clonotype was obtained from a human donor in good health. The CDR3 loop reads CATSRRLAGGPSTDTQYF. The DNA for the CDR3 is TGTGCCACCAGCAGAAGACTAGCGGGAGGCCCTAGCACAGATACGCAGTATTTT.